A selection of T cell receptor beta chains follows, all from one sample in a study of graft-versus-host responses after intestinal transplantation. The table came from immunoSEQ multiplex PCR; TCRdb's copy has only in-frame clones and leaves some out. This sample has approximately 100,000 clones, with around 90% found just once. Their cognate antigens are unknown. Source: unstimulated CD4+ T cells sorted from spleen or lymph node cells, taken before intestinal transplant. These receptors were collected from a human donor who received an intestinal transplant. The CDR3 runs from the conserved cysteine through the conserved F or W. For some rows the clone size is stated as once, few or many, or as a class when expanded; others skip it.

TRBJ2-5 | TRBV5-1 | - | CASSLIGTTQETQYF
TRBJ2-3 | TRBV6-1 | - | CASSRTSGGSDTQYF
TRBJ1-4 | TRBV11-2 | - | CASSPRGAMGEKLFF
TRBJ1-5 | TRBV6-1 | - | CASSLGQYSNQPQHF
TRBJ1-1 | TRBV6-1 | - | CASRGPMNTEAFF
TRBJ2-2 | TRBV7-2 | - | CASSPDKNTGELFF
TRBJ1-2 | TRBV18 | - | CASSPRQGAYGYTF
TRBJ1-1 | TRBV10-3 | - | CAISDGPMNTEAFF
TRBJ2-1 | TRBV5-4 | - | CASSPMGSGGANEQFF
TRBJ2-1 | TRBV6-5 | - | CASWTGGLGEQFF
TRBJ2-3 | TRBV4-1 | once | CASSQVGGWGAGGHSTQYF
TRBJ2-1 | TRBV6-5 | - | CASSYSGGREQFF
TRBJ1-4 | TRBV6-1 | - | CASSRTLNEKLFF
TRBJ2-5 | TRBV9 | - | CASSTLAGVGETQYF
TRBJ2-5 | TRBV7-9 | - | CASSSPGLAAGTQYF
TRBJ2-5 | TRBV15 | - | CATSRDRDGPYQETQYF
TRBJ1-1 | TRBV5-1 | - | CASSLVQAGTEAFF
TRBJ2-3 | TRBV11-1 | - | CASSSTEGADTQYF
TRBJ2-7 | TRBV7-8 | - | CASSTLAGTYEQYF
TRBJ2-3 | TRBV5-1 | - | CASSPGTAGADTQYF
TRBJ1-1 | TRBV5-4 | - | CASSGGQGPVIAEAFF
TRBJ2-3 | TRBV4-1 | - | CASSQDLERGRGGTQYF
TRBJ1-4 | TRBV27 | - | CASRPPGTGREKLFF
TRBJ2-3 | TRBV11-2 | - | CASSLDRGRTRGDTQYF
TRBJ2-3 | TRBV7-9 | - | CASSFYPGGDTQYF
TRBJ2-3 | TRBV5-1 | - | CASSLGGPTDTQYF
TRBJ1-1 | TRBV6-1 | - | CASSEAPGRYSAFF
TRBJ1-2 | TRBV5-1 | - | CASSRIGTGDSNYGYTF
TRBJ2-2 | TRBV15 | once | CATSRRQGRSGGELFF
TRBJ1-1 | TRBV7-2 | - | CASSPRTGGTEAFF
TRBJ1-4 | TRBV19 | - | CASGRDRGEKLFF
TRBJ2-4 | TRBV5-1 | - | CASSLGHGANIQYF
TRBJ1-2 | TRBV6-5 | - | CASIPTPGTVGYTF
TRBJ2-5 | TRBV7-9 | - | CASSLAGGETQYF
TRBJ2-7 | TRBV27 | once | CASSWLAGYEQYF
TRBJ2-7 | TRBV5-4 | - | CASSFSRAGEQYF
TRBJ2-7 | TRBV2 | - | CASSERGTLRTYEQYF
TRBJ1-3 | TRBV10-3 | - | CAIATGLNTIYF
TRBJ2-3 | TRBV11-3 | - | CASSFGGTGDSSTDTQYF